This T cell receptor (beta chain) is from a study of T cell clones after liver transplantation. Study-wide context: Subjects received no induction therapy and standard immunosuppression until randomization at 12-24 months post-transplant. Blood was drawn pre-transplant, before withdrawal, and after full or failed withdrawal. Tolerance: complete withdrawal held at least one year, liver enzymes staying within twice normal. General study results and limits: Graft donor-reactive T cells may have migrated into the graft rather than being deleted.

Data came from immunoSEQ multiplex PCR; TCRdb stores just in-frame clones and leaves some out. The sample has around 60,000 clones, 71% seen once. Remarks on this clone: Its antigen is still unknown.

CDR3 length: 14 residues. J lost 1 base, V lost 1 base, and 0 bases had no gene match. Germline CDR1 and CDR2: SGHDT and YYEEEE. This receptor was obtained from a human donor who received a liver transplant. The sample consisted of CD4+ T cells from blood, taken before liver transplant. V and J are TRBV5-6 and TRBJ1-1; 8 bases fit TRBD1. The CDR3 region has the DNA TGTGCCAGCAGCTTGACAGGGGGGAACACTGAAGCTTTCTTT. This encodes CASSLTGGNTEAFF.